Listed below are T cell receptor beta chains from one sample, sequenced in a study of blood T cell repertoires in COVID-19. The table came from immunoSEQ multiplex PCR; TCRdb's copy has only in-frame clones and leaves some out. Of a few hundred thousand clones listed, about 92% are singletons. The specimen sequenced was PBMCs or T cells enriched from blood (not recorded which). The receptor set was obtained from a woman aged 30 to 39 who had recovered from COVID-19. The CDR3 runs from the conserved cysteine through the conserved F or W. D genes are given only for firm matches. Clone sizes are given selectively: once, few, many, or a class where the clone is expanded.

>TRBD1|.|TRBJ1-1|TRBV5-4
CASSKGQGNTEAFF
TGTGCCAGCAGCAAGGGACAGGGGAACACTGAAGCTTTCTTT
>TRBD1|.|TRBJ1-1|TRBV7-9
CASSLPGQTVNTEAFF
TGTGCCAGCAGCTTACCGGGACAGACTGTGAACACTGAAGCTTTCTTT
>TRBD2|.|TRBJ2-3|TRBV5-4
CASSPGLADTDTQYF
TGTGCCAGCAGCCCCGGACTAGCGGACACAGATACGCAGTATTTT
>.|.|TRBJ2-3|TRBV25-1
CASKPRQSGADTQYF
TGTGCCAGCAAGCCAAGACAGTCGGGGGCAGATACGCAGTATTTT
>.|.|TRBJ2-2|TRBV7-9
CASSSDPDSTGELFF
TGTGCCAGCAGCTCTGATCCGGACAGCACCGGGGAGCTGTTTTTT
>.|.|TRBJ1-1|TRBV3-1/TRBV3-2
CASSQTVQAVEAFF
TGTGCCAGCAGCCAGACGGTCCAAGCGGTTGAAGCTTTCTTT
>.|.|TRBJ2-1|TRBV19
CASTLNAGNEQFF
TGTGCCAGTACCCTAAACGCGGGGAATGAGCAGTTCTTC
>TRBD1|.|TRBJ1-2|TRBV6-1
CASSERTGGLGYTF
TGTGCCAGCAGTGAACGGACAGGGGGCCTTGGCTACACCTTC
>.|.|TRBJ2-5|TRBV27
CASSLSGYRVETQYF
TGTGCCAGCAGTTTATCGGGGTACAGGGTCGAGACCCAGTACTTC
>TRBD2|.|TRBJ2-7|TRBV4-3
CASSQEPSGGWYEQYF
TGCGCCAGCAGCCAAGAACCTAGCGGGGGATGGTACGAGCAGTACTTC
>.|.|TRBJ1-3|TRBV27
CASSAKTGHSGNTIYF
TGTGCCAGCAGTGCCAAGACAGGACACTCTGGAAACACCATATATTTT
>TRBD1|.|TRBJ2-5|TRBV13
CASSSRRTGRFETQYF
TGTGCCAGCAGCTCACGGAGGACAGGAAGATTCGAGACCCAGTACTTC
>.|.|TRBJ2-3|TRBV3-1/TRBV3-2
CASSPQLTSTDTQYF
TGTGCCAGCAGCCCGCAACTAACCAGCACAGATACGCAGTATTTT
>TRBD2|.|TRBJ2-1|TRBV3-1/TRBV3-2
CASSQTGLGRGESSYNEQFF
TGTGCCAGCAGCCAAACTGGTCTGGGGCGGGGGGAAAGCTCCTACAATGAGCAGTTCTTC
>.|.|TRBJ1-3|TRBV7-2
CASSSPGPGNTIYF
TGTGCCAGCAGCTCTCCGGGTCCGGGAAACACCATATATTTT
>.|.|TRBJ2-1|TRBV5-4
CASSADRTYNEQFF
TGTGCCAGCAGCGCGGACAGAACGTACAATGAGCAGTTCTTC
>.|.|TRBJ2-7|TRBV27
CASSLYRGGRDYEQYF
TGTGCCAGCAGTTTGTATAGAGGAGGTAGGGACTACGAGCAGTACTTC
>.|.|TRBJ2-3|TRBV12-3/TRBV12-4
CASSKGGNTQYF
TGTGCCAGCAGCAAGGGGGGGAACACGCAGTATTTT
>TRBD1|.|TRBJ1-1|TRBV6-5
CASSQGVFTEAFF
TGTGCCAGCAGCCAGGGGGTTTTCACTGAAGCTTTCTTT
>TRBD2|.|TRBJ2-5|TRBV5-4
CASSSRLAGKETQYF
TGTGCCAGCAGCTCCAGACTAGCGGGAAAAGAGACCCAGTACTTC
>TRBD2|.|TRBJ2-3|TRBV5-1
CASSGGLAGFTDTQYF
TGCGCCAGCAGCGGGGGACTAGCGGGGTTCACAGATACGCAGTATTTT
>.|.|TRBJ2-1|TRBV28
CASSWRLVSSGNEQFF
TGTGCCAGCAGTTGGAGATTAGTATCGTCGGGCAATGAGCAGTTCTTC
>TRBD1|.|TRBJ1-2|TRBV7-2
CASSISLDRGNYGYTF
TGTGCCAGCAGCATATCCTTGGACAGGGGAAACTATGGCTACACCTTC
>.|.|TRBJ2-7|TRBV28
CANPGLSSYEQYF
TGTGCCAACCCAGGGTTGAGCTCCTACGAGCAGTACTTC
>TRBD1|.|TRBJ1-2|TRBV7-9
CASRLGGLDGYTF
TGTGCCAGCAGATTAGGGGGCCTCGATGGCTACACCTTC
>.|.|TRBJ2-1|TRBV7-3
CASSLGGGSNEQFF
TGTGCCAGCAGCTTAGGTGGGGGGTCCAATGAGCAGTTCTTC
>.|.|TRBJ2-3|TRBV10-3
CAISEGDFDTQYF
TGTGCCATCAGTGAGGGGGACTTCGATACGCAGTATTTT
>.|.|TRBJ2-5|TRBV11-3
CASSLMYSYQETQYF
TGTGCCAGCAGCTTGATGTACAGCTACCAAGAGACCCAGTACTTC
>.|once|TRBJ1-2|TRBV27
CASSLTGTYGYTF
TGTGCCAGCAGTCTAACAGGCACCTATGGCTACACCTTC
>TRBD1|.|TRBJ2-2|TRBV2
CASTGTVRNTGELFF
TGTGCCAGCACCGGGACAGTGAGGAACACCGGGGAGCTGTTTTTT
>.|.|TRBJ1-2|TRBV29-1
CSVEDQLTVSDGYTF
TGCAGCGTTGAAGACCAACTGACAGTTTCGGATGGCTACACCTTC
>.|.|TRBJ2-1|TRBV27
CASSRQRGRGHEQFF
TGTGCCAGCAGTCGGCAACGGGGCAGGGGCCATGAGCAGTTCTTC
>.|once|TRBJ1-3|TRBV7-2
CASSLRQGTGNTIYF
TGTGCCAGCAGCTTAAGGCAGGGAACTGGAAACACCATATATTTT
>TRBD2|.|TRBJ2-1|TRBV7-3
CASSLGTSGYNEQFF
TGTGCCAGCAGCCTCGGGACTAGCGGGTACAATGAGCAGTTCTTC
>TRBD1|.|TRBJ1-2|TRBV28
CASNKGAYGYTF
TGTGCCAGCAACAAGGGGGCCTATGGCTACACCTTC
>.|.|TRBJ1-2|TRBV4-1
CASSPRGGRGGYTF
TGCGCCAGCAGCCCCCGGGGAGGACGTGGTGGCTACACCTTC
>.|.|TRBJ2-7|TRBV7-6
CASRPTGSYEQYF
TGTGCCAGCAGACCGACGGGCTCCTACGAGCAGTACTTC
>.|.|TRBJ1-1|TRBV29-1
CSVEGRRGTEAFF
TGCAGCGTTGAGGGGAGACGAGGGACTGAAGCTTTCTTT
>TRBD1|once|TRBJ2-7|TRBV27
CASSPRTGLDNEQYF
TGTGCCAGCAGTCCCCGGACAGGGTTGGACAACGAGCAGTACTTC
>.|.|TRBJ1-3|TRBV28
CASTKFAQGLAGNTIYF
TGTGCCAGCACTAAGTTCGCACAGGGTTTGGCTGGAAACACCATATATTTT
>.|.|TRBJ1-2|TRBV6-5
CASSSGLNNYGYTF
TGTGCCAGCAGTTCAGGTCTCAATAACTATGGCTACACCTTC
>.|.|TRBJ2-7|TRBV28
CASTSVSYEQYF
TGTGCCAGCACTTCCGTTTCCTACGAGCAGTACTTC
>.|.|TRBJ2-1|TRBV5-1
CASSLGTRDEQFF
TGCGCCAGCAGCTTGGGAACTAGGGATGAGCAGTTCTTC
>.|.|TRBJ2-5|TRBV7-2
CASSLEEGGPQRTQYF
TGTGCCAGCAGCTTAGAGGAGGGTGGGCCCCAAAGGACCCAGTACTTC
>TRBD2|once|TRBJ2-3|TRBV9
CASSVSGGSTDTQYF
TGTGCCAGCAGCGTAAGCGGGGGAAGCACAGATACGCAGTATTTT
>TRBD2|.|TRBJ2-1|TRBV7-8
CASSPFAGGVYEQFF
TGTGCCAGCAGCCCCTTTGCGGGGGGAGTGTATGAGCAGTTCTTC
>.|.|TRBJ1-5|TRBV6-5
CASGQNNQPQHF
TGTGCCAGCGGGCAAAACAATCAGCCCCAGCATTTT
>TRBD2|.|TRBJ2-1|TRBV7-9
CASSPIWLAGVGEQFF
TGTGCCAGCAGCCCCATATGGCTAGCGGGGGTGGGTGAGCAGTTCTTC
>.|.|TRBJ2-7|TRBV29-1
CSVADSGLTYEQYF
TGCAGCGTTGCGGATAGCGGACTCACCTACGAGCAGTACTTC
>.|.|TRBJ1-1|TRBV11-2
CASSLPGYTEAFF
TGTGCCAGCAGCTTACCCGGGTACACTGAAGCTTTCTTT
>.|.|TRBJ1-2|TRBV5-1
CASSSPQGIYGYTF
TGCGCCAGCAGCTCCCCCCAGGGTATCTATGGCTACACCTTC
>TRBD2|.|TRBJ2-3|TRBV7-3
CASSLSGGTDTQYF
TGTGCCAGCAGCTTATCGGGAGGAACAGATACGCAGTATTTT
>.|.|TRBJ2-3|TRBV7-9
CASSLGSLRTDTQYF
TGTGCCAGCAGCTTAGGTAGCTTGCGGACAGATACGCAGTATTTT
>.|.|TRBJ2-7|TRBV30
CAWSVGYYEQYF
TGTGCCTGGAGTGTCGGGTACTACGAGCAGTACTTC
>TRBD1|.|TRBJ1-1|TRBV6-5
CASSYRGGEAFF
TGTGCCAGCAGCTACAGGGGTGGAGAAGCTTTCTTT
>.|once|TRBJ1-2|TRBV5-4
CASSSTGIEYGYTF
TGTGCCAGCAGCTCTACCGGGATCGAGTATGGCTACACCTTC
>TRBD1|.|TRBJ2-7|TRBV5-1
CASSSGTAYEQYF
TGCGCCAGCAGCTCAGGGACAGCCTACGAGCAGTACTTC
>TRBD1|.|TRBJ2-7|TRBV11-3
CASSQNIPGQGGEQYF
TGTGCCAGCAGCCAGAACATACCGGGACAGGGGGGCGAGCAGTACTTC
>TRBD1|.|TRBJ1-6|TRBV6-5
CASSYLQGNSPLHF
TGTGCCAGCAGTTACTTACAGGGGAATTCACCCCTCCACTTT
>.|.|TRBJ2-5|TRBV4-2
CASSQLTAGAIKETQYF
TGTGCCAGCAGCCAGTTAACCGCGGGGGCCATAAAAGAGACCCAGTACTTC